This T cell receptor (beta chain) was recorded in a study of OX40 agonist ivuxolimab in advanced cancers. Broader study findings: Among the lowest peripheral clonal expansion occurred in 0.1-3.0 mg/kg partial responders. Antigen targets of the expanded peripheral T cells went undetermined. Averaging showed that CD8+ T cells had more expanded clones than CD4+ did.

The sampling schedule covered blood at baseline, cycle 4 day 1, and cycle 7 day 1. This clone has only one observation. Its specificity is unknown. Assay used: immunoSEQ multiplex PCR; TCRdb lists only in-frame clones, some missing. The table records under 100,000 clones, 84% of them present only once. V was pared by 5 bases and J by 6 bases, with 8 bases of the junction left unmatched. The length of the CDR3 is 14 residues. CDR1 and CDR2 from the germline V gene are MDHEN and SYDVKM. Sequenced here: CD4+ or CD8+ T cells sorted from blood, sampled in a trial of the OX40 agonist ivuxolimab. The sequence came from an adult with an advanced solid tumor such as melanoma, head and neck, liver or kidney cancer. The chain has TRBV28 and TRBJ1-1; 8 nucleotides align to TRBD1. The CDR3 DNA reads as TGTGCCAGCAGTGTGGGACAGGAGACGGCTGAAGCTTTCTTT. Translating gives CASSVGQETAEAFF.